Listed below are T cell receptor beta chains from one sample, sequenced in a study of T cells in localized non-small cell lung cancer. The method was immunoSEQ multiplex PCR; TCRdb's version includes in-frame clones alone and lacks a portion of them. The table records more than 100,000 clones, around 92% of them present only once. The sample was peripheral blood, taken before any cancer treatment. The receptors were gathered from a female donor of 60 years or more with stage I lung adenocarcinoma. The CDR3 runs from the conserved cysteine through the conserved F or W. Each record gives: D gene, clone size, V gene, J gene, CDR3 protein, CDR3 DNA. A D gene is named only where the DNA matches it firmly. Clone size is shown for a subset of rows, as once, few, many or a class of expanded clone.

D gene: .; clone size: .; V gene: TRBV9; J gene: TRBJ2-6; CDR3 protein: CASAESGRSGANVLTF; CDR3 DNA: TGTGCCAGCGCGGAGTCCGGCCGCTCTGGGGCCAACGTCCTGACTTTC
D gene: .; clone size: .; V gene: TRBV27; J gene: TRBJ2-3; CDR3 protein: CASGEQGTSTDTQYF; CDR3 DNA: TGTGCCAGCGGAGAACAGGGTACTAGCACAGATACGCAGTATTTT
D gene: .; clone size: .; V gene: TRBV18; J gene: TRBJ1-5; CDR3 protein: CASGRGDNQPQHF; CDR3 DNA: TGTGCCAGCGGACGCGGGGACAATCAGCCCCAGCATTTT
D gene: TRBD2; clone size: .; V gene: TRBV28; J gene: TRBJ2-4; CDR3 protein: CASSPAGGGLGTKNIQYF; CDR3 DNA: TGTGCCAGCAGCCCGGCCGGGGGGGGGCTTGGAACCAAAAACATTCAGTACTTC
D gene: .; clone size: once; V gene: TRBV30; J gene: TRBJ1-1; CDR3 protein: CAWSVTVKNTEAFF; CDR3 DNA: TGTGCCTGGAGTGTGACCGTCAAGAACACTGAAGCTTTCTTT
D gene: .; clone size: .; V gene: TRBV7-3; J gene: TRBJ1-1; CDR3 protein: CASSLIGRGTEAFF; CDR3 DNA: TGTGCCAGCAGCTTAATCGGTCGGGGCACTGAAGCTTTCTTT
D gene: .; clone size: .; V gene: TRBV30; J gene: TRBJ1-5; CDR3 protein: CACQGHSPNQPQHF; CDR3 DNA: TGTGCCTGTCAGGGTCACAGCCCGAATCAGCCCCAGCATTTT
D gene: .; clone size: .; V gene: TRBV19; J gene: TRBJ1-2; CDR3 protein: CASSIRQGDYGYTF; CDR3 DNA: TGTGCCAGTAGTATACGTCAGGGAGACTATGGCTACACCTTC
D gene: .; clone size: few; V gene: TRBV30; J gene: TRBJ1-2; CDR3 protein: CAWSSRIYGYTF; CDR3 DNA: TGTGCCTGGAGTTCCCGTATTTATGGCTACACCTTC
D gene: .; clone size: .; V gene: TRBV5-1; J gene: TRBJ2-7; CDR3 protein: CASSGGLTYDEQYF; CDR3 DNA: TGCGCCAGCAGCGGAGGGCTTACTTACGACGAGCAGTACTTC
D gene: .; clone size: .; V gene: TRBV6-4; J gene: TRBJ1-2; CDR3 protein: CASSDLGAGGYTF; CDR3 DNA: TGTGCCAGCAGTGACTTGGGGGCAGGAGGCTACACCTTC
D gene: .; clone size: .; V gene: TRBV7-9; J gene: TRBJ2-5; CDR3 protein: CASSFGGQETQYF; CDR3 DNA: TGTGCCAGCAGCTTTGGGGGCCAAGAGACCCAGTACTTC
D gene: TRBD1; clone size: .; V gene: TRBV15; J gene: TRBJ2-7; CDR3 protein: CATSRDLQGGAGQYF; CDR3 DNA: TGTGCCACCAGCAGAGATTTACAAGGGGGCGCAGGGCAGTACTTC
D gene: TRBD1; clone size: .; V gene: TRBV7-8; J gene: TRBJ1-3; CDR3 protein: CASSRQGSSGNTIYF; CDR3 DNA: TGTGCCAGCAGCAGACAGGGGAGCTCTGGAAACACCATATATTTT
D gene: TRBD2; clone size: .; V gene: TRBV6-1; J gene: TRBJ2-7; CDR3 protein: CASSKAGVIQQYF; CDR3 DNA: TGTGCCAGCAGTAAAGCGGGAGTTATTCAGCAGTACTTC
D gene: .; clone size: .; V gene: TRBV30; J gene: TRBJ1-4; CDR3 protein: CAWSVPGTLGEKLFF; CDR3 DNA: TGTGCCTGGAGTGTTCCCGGGACACTGGGTGAAAAACTGTTTTTT
D gene: .; clone size: .; V gene: TRBV19; J gene: TRBJ1-1; CDR3 protein: CASRWWSGGEAFF; CDR3 DNA: TGTGCCAGTAGGTGGTGGTCGGGAGGTGAAGCTTTCTTT
D gene: .; clone size: .; V gene: TRBV4-1; J gene: TRBJ2-3; CDR3 protein: CASSQGIAARTDTQYF; CDR3 DNA: TGCGCCAGCAGCCAAGGGATTGCGGCCCGGACAGATACGCAGTATTTT
D gene: .; clone size: .; V gene: TRBV6-5; J gene: TRBJ2-1; CDR3 protein: CASSYVRTQVYNEQFF; CDR3 DNA: TGTGCCAGCAGTTACGTGCGGACACAAGTCTACAATGAGCAGTTCTTC
D gene: .; clone size: once; V gene: TRBV27; J gene: TRBJ1-3; CDR3 protein: CASSKMSSGNTIYF; CDR3 DNA: TGTGCCAGCTCGAAAATGAGCTCTGGAAACACCATATATTTT
D gene: .; clone size: .; V gene: TRBV25-1; J gene: TRBJ2-5; CDR3 protein: CASSLRGETQYF; CDR3 DNA: TGTGCCAGCAGCCTCCGTGGGGAGACCCAGTACTTC
D gene: TRBD1; clone size: .; V gene: TRBV30; J gene: TRBJ2-4; CDR3 protein: CAWNPATGLNIQYF; CDR3 DNA: TGTGCTTGGAACCCCGCGACAGGGTTGAACATTCAGTACTTC
D gene: .; clone size: .; V gene: TRBV18; J gene: TRBJ1-3; CDR3 protein: CASSPSRNSGNTIYF; CDR3 DNA: TGTGCCAGCTCGCCTTCACGAAATTCTGGAAACACCATATATTTT
D gene: TRBD1; clone size: .; V gene: TRBV30; J gene: TRBJ1-1; CDR3 protein: CAWSLPGTGDSLTEAFF; CDR3 DNA: TGTGCCTGGAGTCTCCCCGGGACAGGGGATAGTCTCACTGAAGCTTTCTTT
D gene: .; clone size: .; V gene: TRBV11-1; J gene: TRBJ2-3; CDR3 protein: CASSFGGLADTQYF; CDR3 DNA: TGTGCCAGCAGCTTTGGAGGGTTGGCAGATACGCAGTATTTT
D gene: .; clone size: .; V gene: TRBV21-1; J gene: TRBJ1-5; CDR3 protein: CASSPLGGASNQPQHF; CDR3 DNA: TGTGCCAGCAGTCCACTCGGAGGGGCGAGCAATCAGCCCCAGCATTTT
D gene: .; clone size: .; V gene: TRBV6-1; J gene: TRBJ2-6; CDR3 protein: CASSPDIPGANVLTF; CDR3 DNA: TGTGCCAGCAGTCCAGACATACCTGGGGCCAACGTCCTGACTTTC
D gene: TRBD1; clone size: once; V gene: TRBV11-2; J gene: TRBJ1-1; CDR3 protein: CASSLGTGYAEAFF; CDR3 DNA: TGTGCCAGCAGCTTAGGGACAGGGTACGCTGAAGCTTTCTTT
D gene: TRBD1; clone size: .; V gene: TRBV7-3; J gene: TRBJ1-3; CDR3 protein: CASSLLDRYGNTIYF; CDR3 DNA: TGTGCCAGCAGCCTACTGGACAGGTATGGAAACACCATATATTTT
D gene: TRBD1; clone size: .; V gene: TRBV2; J gene: TRBJ2-5; CDR3 protein: CASSRDRGETQYF; CDR3 DNA: TGTGCCAGCAGCCGGGACAGGGGAGAGACCCAGTACTTC
D gene: .; clone size: .; V gene: TRBV5-1; J gene: TRBJ2-3; CDR3 protein: CASSLAGGITADTQYF; CDR3 DNA: TGCGCCAGCAGCTTGGCCGGCGGGATAACCGCAGATACGCAGTATTTT
D gene: TRBD2; clone size: .; V gene: TRBV11-2; J gene: TRBJ2-3; CDR3 protein: CASSLAGGTGDTQYF; CDR3 DNA: TGTGCCAGCAGCTTGGCGGGAGGGACTGGAGATACGCAGTATTTT
D gene: .; clone size: .; V gene: TRBV19; J gene: TRBJ1-4; CDR3 protein: CASSWGEKLFF; CDR3 DNA: TGTGCCAGTAGTTGGGGGGAAAAACTGTTTTTT
D gene: TRBD2; clone size: .; V gene: TRBV29-1; J gene: TRBJ2-1; CDR3 protein: CSVVAGGLFF; CDR3 DNA: TGCAGCGTTGTAGCGGGAGGGCTCTTCTTC
D gene: .; clone size: .; V gene: TRBV15; J gene: TRBJ2-1; CDR3 protein: CATSTPPFSEQFF; CDR3 DNA: TGTGCCACCAGCACCCCGCCGTTTAGTGAGCAGTTCTTC
D gene: .; clone size: .; V gene: TRBV6-1; J gene: TRBJ2-7; CDR3 protein: CASSARPVNSYEQYF; CDR3 DNA: TGTGCCAGCAGTGCCCGCCCAGTGAACTCCTACGAGCAGTACTTC
D gene: .; clone size: .; V gene: TRBV7-3; J gene: TRBJ1-5; CDR3 protein: CASSQLSNQPQHF; CDR3 DNA: TGTGCCAGCAGCCAATTGTCCAATCAGCCCCAGCATTTT
D gene: .; clone size: .; V gene: TRBV6-1; J gene: TRBJ1-4; CDR3 protein: CASSVDGFTNEKLFF; CDR3 DNA: TGTGCCAGCAGTGTTGACGGATTTACTAATGAAAAACTGTTTTTT
D gene: .; clone size: .; V gene: TRBV5-6; J gene: TRBJ1-5; CDR3 protein: CASSRRDRSVPQHF; CDR3 DNA: TGTGCCAGCAGCCGCCGGGACCGTTCCGTGCCCCAGCATTTT
D gene: .; clone size: .; V gene: TRBV5-4; J gene: TRBJ2-2; CDR3 protein: CASSLDRGAGTGELFF; CDR3 DNA: TGTGCCAGCAGCTTGGACCGGGGGGCGGGGACCGGGGAGCTGTTTTTT
D gene: TRBD2; clone size: .; V gene: TRBV28; J gene: TRBJ2-3; CDR3 protein: CASSPASGRIADTQYF; CDR3 DNA: TGTGCCAGCAGTCCAGCTAGCGGGAGGATCGCAGATACGCAGTATTTT
D gene: .; clone size: .; V gene: TRBV5-5; J gene: TRBJ1-1; CDR3 protein: CASSSRDIQAFF; CDR3 DNA: TGTGCCAGCAGCTCCCGGGACATCCAAGCTTTCTTT
D gene: .; clone size: once; V gene: TRBV6-1; J gene: TRBJ1-1; CDR3 protein: CASSEGGGYTEAFF; CDR3 DNA: TGTGCCAGCAGTGAAGGGGGGGGCTACACTGAAGCTTTCTTT
D gene: TRBD2; clone size: .; V gene: TRBV30; J gene: TRBJ2-3; CDR3 protein: CAWRALAGGADTQYF; CDR3 DNA: TGTGCCTGGAGAGCCCTAGCGGGAGGGGCAGATACGCAGTATTTT
D gene: TRBD1; clone size: .; V gene: TRBV25-1; J gene: TRBJ1-2; CDR3 protein: CASSRRGQSRYGYGYTF; CDR3 DNA: TGTGCCAGCAGCCGCCGGGGACAGAGTCGGTATGGCTATGGCTACACCTTC
D gene: TRBD1; clone size: once; V gene: TRBV5-4; J gene: TRBJ2-2; CDR3 protein: CASGLQGQVTGELFF; CDR3 DNA: TGTGCCAGCGGATTACAGGGGCAAGTCACCGGGGAGCTGTTTTTT
D gene: .; clone size: .; V gene: TRBV30; J gene: TRBJ2-7; CDR3 protein: CAWSVHGVTYEQYF; CDR3 DNA: TGTGCCTGGAGTGTACATGGGGTTACCTACGAGCAGTACTTC
D gene: TRBD1; clone size: few; V gene: TRBV6-6; J gene: TRBJ1-5; CDR3 protein: CASSGQVGNQPQHF; CDR3 DNA: TGTGCCAGCAGCGGACAGGTTGGCAATCAGCCCCAGCATTTT
D gene: .; clone size: few; V gene: TRBV6-1; J gene: TRBJ2-7; CDR3 protein: CASSELTVVSRGNEQYF; CDR3 DNA: TGTGCCAGCAGTGAGCTCACCGTTGTCTCAAGAGGGAACGAGCAGTACTTC
D gene: .; clone size: once; V gene: TRBV7-9; J gene: TRBJ1-2; CDR3 protein: CASRPGLTKGYTF; CDR3 DNA: TGTGCCAGCAGACCAGGGCTCACGAAGGGCTACACCTTC
D gene: .; clone size: few; V gene: TRBV9; J gene: TRBJ1-1; CDR3 protein: CASSVRWNTEAFF; CDR3 DNA: TGTGCCAGCAGCGTGAGATGGAACACTGAAGCTTTCTTT
D gene: TRBD1; clone size: .; V gene: TRBV5-6; J gene: TRBJ2-1; CDR3 protein: CASTPLDRASREQFF; CDR3 DNA: TGTGCCAGCACCCCCTTAGACAGGGCTTCGCGTGAGCAGTTCTTC
D gene: TRBD1; clone size: .; V gene: TRBV28; J gene: TRBJ2-7; CDR3 protein: CARDRGSYEQYF; CDR3 DNA: TGTGCCAGGGACAGGGGTAGCTACGAGCAGTACTTC
D gene: .; clone size: .; V gene: TRBV5-1; J gene: TRBJ2-5; CDR3 protein: CASSGGSQETQYF; CDR3 DNA: TGCGCCAGCAGCGGAGGGAGCCAAGAGACCCAGTACTTC
D gene: TRBD2; clone size: .; V gene: TRBV5-1; J gene: TRBJ2-7; CDR3 protein: CASSQKLAGQDEQYF; CDR3 DNA: TGCGCCAGCAGCCAGAAACTAGCGGGACAAGACGAGCAGTACTTC
D gene: .; clone size: .; V gene: TRBV2; J gene: TRBJ2-1; CDR3 protein: CASSHKAPKPMNNEQFF; CDR3 DNA: TGTGCCAGCAGCCATAAGGCTCCGAAGCCAATGAACAATGAGCAGTTCTTC
D gene: .; clone size: .; V gene: TRBV9; J gene: TRBJ1-3; CDR3 protein: CASSVVATAHSGNTIYF; CDR3 DNA: TGTGCCAGCAGCGTAGTGGCTACCGCCCACTCTGGAAACACCATATATTTT
D gene: TRBD1; clone size: .; V gene: TRBV29-1; J gene: TRBJ2-5; CDR3 protein: CSVGRGRETQYF; CDR3 DNA: TGCAGCGTTGGAAGGGGGCGAGAGACCCAGTACTTC
D gene: .; clone size: .; V gene: TRBV21-1; J gene: TRBJ1-4; CDR3 protein: CASIPRRATNEKLFF; CDR3 DNA: TGTGCCAGCATCCCACGCAGGGCAACTAATGAAAAACTGTTTTTT
D gene: TRBD1; clone size: .; V gene: TRBV29-1; J gene: TRBJ2-7; CDR3 protein: CSSGTAYEQYF; CDR3 DNA: TGCAGCTCCGGGACAGCCTACGAGCAGTACTTC